A single sample gave rise to the 8 T cell receptor beta chains below, sequenced in a study of T cells in women clearing cervical HPV infection. Method: immunoSEQ multiplex PCR; TCRdb's copy keeps in-frame clones and lacks some. The sample table sets out roughly 47,000 clones. The sequenced sample consisted of blood buffy coat. These receptors were taken from a woman between 18 and 70 years old with a cervical HPV16 infection that either progressed to CIN3+ or cleared (not recorded which).

On this clone: The read stops 3 residues short of the end of the CDR3; the missing end is completed from the germline J gene. The rearrangement uses TRBV5-1 and TRBJ2-6, with D perhaps matching TRBD1 (5 bases). The CDR3 is 16 amino acids. V was pared by 6 bases and J by 2 bases, with 15 bases between. Per germline, CDR1 SGHRS and CDR2 YFSETQ. The CDR3 DNA, read in part, is TGCGCCAGCAAAGGTAGGCAGGGCCCTGGGGCCAACGTC. Its protein product is CASKGRQGPGANV. The whole CDR3 region reads CASKGRQGPGANVLTF.

Points on this clone: With the read ending 3 residues before the CDR3 end, the germline J gene is used to fill in that end. The V and J genes are TRBV2 and TRBJ1-4; D not resolved. This CDR3 comprises 12 residues. Between the trimmed V and J ends, which lost 4 bases and 6 bases, there was a span of 6 bases. Per germline, CDR1 SNHLY and CDR2 FYNNEI. The sequenced CDR3 bases are TGTGCCAGCAGTGGCTTAGATGAAAAA. Its translation is CASSGLDEK. The whole CDR3 region reads CASSGLDEKLFF.

With regard to this clone: Read coverage stops 3 residues before the CDR3 terminus; the germline J gene supplies the remainder. The gene calls are TRBV7-3 and TRBJ1-1, with a tentative D call TRBD1 (5 bases). The CDR3 is 13 residues long. Trimming shortened V by 5 bases and J by 4 bases, and 11 bases separated the two germline ends. Per the germline V gene, CDR1 is SGHTA and CDR2 is FQGTGA. CDR3 DNA (partial): TGTGCCAGCAGCCCCACAGGTCCCACTGAA. Residues: CASSPTGPTE. The entire CDR3 protein reads CASSPTGPTEAFF. Combining the CDR3 with reference TRBV7-3 and TRBJ1-1 gives the whole variable domain GAGVSQTPSNKVTEKGKYVELRCDPISGHTALYWYRQSLGQGPEFLIYFQGTGAADDSGLPNDRFFAVRPEGSVSTLKIQRTERGDSAVYLCASSPTGPTEAFFGQGTRLTVV.

A note on this clone: The DNA ends 3 residues before the CDR3 does, and the rest of the CDR3 is filled in from the germline J gene. V gene TRBV20-1 combines with J gene TRBJ2-5, with 7 bases matching TRBD2. This CDR3 has 12 amino acids. Germline V gives CDR1 DFQATT, CDR2 SNEGSKA (reference sequence). After removal of 8 bases from V and 0 bases from J, the junction contained 3 bases not matched to a gene. CDR3 sequence: CSSLADQETQYF. CDR3 DNA (partial): TGCAGTTCCCTAGCGGACCAAGAGACC.

Concerning this clone: The read ends 3 residues early relative to the CDR3; the germline J gene fills the gap. The chain combines TRBV5-1 with TRBJ2-5; 8 bases agree with TRBD1. The V gene's germline CDR1 is SGHRS and CDR2 YFSETQ. CDR3 length equals 15 residues. This CDR3 reads CASSVDRVGAATQYF. Partial CDR3 DNA: TGCGCCAGCAGCGTGGACAGGGTAGGAGCAGCTACC.

The CDR3 protein is CASSPQTGDYSNQPQHF. The sequenced part of the CDR3 DNA is TGTGCCAGCTCTCCCCAGACAGGAGATTATAGCAATCAGCCC. V usage is TRBV18 and J usage is TRBJ1-5, with D possibly TRBD1 on 6 matching bases. The sequence runs out 3 residues before the end of the CDR3; the remainder is reconstructed from the germline J gene. V lost 6 bases and J 0 bases, leaving 18 bases between the germline ends. The CDR3 runs to 17 residues. Looked up from germline, CDR1 is KGHSH and CDR2 is LQKENI.

A remark on this clone: Coverage ceases 3 residues before the CDR3 finishes, and the germline J gene fills in the end. The chain links TRBV30 to TRBJ2-1; TRBD1 might be the D (5 bases). Trimming shortened V by 2 bases and J by 5 bases, and 16 bases separated the two germline ends. CDR3 size: 15 residues. CDR1 is GTSNPN and CDR2 is SVGIG in the germline V gene (reference sequence). The CDR3 region is CAWSPGQGTHNEQFF. Partial CDR3 DNA: TGTGCCTGGAGTCCTGGGCAGGGCACCCACAATGAG. The full variable domain, in which reference TRBV30 and TRBJ2-1 provide the parts outside the CDR3, is SQTIHQWPATLVQPVGSPLSLECTVEGTSNPNLYWYRQAAGRGLQLLFYSVGIGQISSEVPQNLSASRPQDRQFILSSKKLLLSDSGFYLCAWSPGQGTHNEQFFGPGTRLTVL.

Concerning this clone itself: The CDR3 end lies 3 residues beyond the end of the read and is filled in from the germline J gene. This chain joins TRBV11-2 and TRBJ1-1; D perhaps matches TRBD1 (6 bases). The CDR3 runs 14 residues. V was clipped by 1 base and J by 0 bases, with 6 bases between them. Germline V gene data show CDR1 as SGHAT and CDR2 as FQNNGV. The CDR3 spells CASSLGTVNTEAFF. The DNA read from the CDR3 is TGTGCCAGCAGCTTAGGGACAGTGAACACTGAA.